The source of this T cell receptor beta chain is a study of OX40 agonist ivuxolimab in advanced cancers. Looking at the study overall: Eligibility admitted prior anti-PD-1, anti-PD-L1 or anti-CTLA-4 therapy; 40% to 50% had some. Notes on the study in general: Normalized T-cell clonal expansion was also low in some nonresponders.

Generated by immunoSEQ multiplex PCR, the TCRdb table keeps only in-frame clones and is missing some. The sample has about 35,000 clones, 65% to 85% seen once. With respect to this clone: Its antigen is as yet unknown.

The receptor was derived from an adult with an advanced solid tumor such as melanoma, head and neck, liver or kidney cancer. The sample in question was CD4+ or CD8+ T cells sorted from blood, obtained in a trial of the OX40 agonist ivuxolimab.

The CDR3 spells CASSLLSSLRADTQYF. The CDR3 region has the DNA TGTGCCAGCAGCCTTCTATCGTCTCTCAGGGCGGATACGCAGTATTTT. The chain carries TRBV28 and TRBJ2-3, with D tentatively TRBD1 (5 bases). V lost 6 bases, J lost 6 bases, and 22 bases lay in between. Germline CDR1 and CDR2: MDHEN and SYDVKM. The CDR3 has 16 residues.